This is a list of T cell receptor beta chains from one sample in a study of CXCR3-negative and CXCR3-positive naive CD8 T cells. Reanalyzing the 5' RACE reads, TCRdb keeps one entry per CDR3 protein, without DNA. The table lists 70,000 to 95,000 distinct CDR3 sequences. Material for sequencing was naive CXCR3- CD8+ T cells from blood. The receptors were sampled from a human donor in good health. Some clones in this sample may be carry-over from other donors' samples. The CDR3 runs from the conserved cysteine through the conserved F or W.

V,J,length,CDR3
TRBV29-1,TRBJ1-2,13,CSVEEYDSYGYTF
TRBV5-1,TRBJ2-2,16,CASSTTGVRDTGELFF
TRBV28,TRBJ1-6,15,CASSLYRDYNSPLHF
TRBV7-9,TRBJ2-7,13,CASSLPGSYEQYF
TRBV11-2,TRBJ2-3,14,CASSLGRTPDTQYF
TRBV14,TRBJ1-1,16,CASSQDLGVVGTEAFF
TRBV7-2,TRBJ2-3,16,CASSFPLTADTDTQYF
TRBV7-9,TRBJ2-2,14,CASSRDLNTGELFF
TRBV19,TRBJ2-1,12,CASSIGYNEQFF
TRBV24-1,TRBJ2-1,16,CATSDGGEYGYNEQFF
TRBV12-3/TRBV12-4,TRBJ2-7,15,CASSLVGGSGYEQYF
TRBV7-9,TRBJ2-6,16,CASSQSTGAGANVLTF
TRBV28,TRBJ2-1,16,CASSFLEGSAPDEQFF
TRBV15,TRBJ2-1,19,CATSRDPHAGGMAYNEQFF
TRBV25-1,TRBJ1-1,14,CASSEYDSGTEAFF
TRBV7-9,TRBJ1-2,14,CASSLDTLYYGYTF
TRBV4-2,TRBJ2-7,14,CASSQDDTLREQYF
TRBV2,TRBJ2-3,14,CASKPAVSTDTQYF
TRBV11-2,TRBJ2-7,13,CASIKRDGYEQYF
TRBV4-1,TRBJ2-7,14,CASSQGNPYYEQYF
TRBV30,TRBJ1-1,14,CAWSTGTVDTEAFF
TRBV12-3/TRBV12-4,TRBJ1-6,16,CASSSPTGTGDSPLHF
TRBV28,TRBJ1-5,12,CAIGADDQPQHF
TRBV11-2,TRBJ2-7,14,CASSFGTDSYEQYF
TRBV15,TRBJ1-1,13,CATSSGENTEAFF
TRBV29-1,TRBJ2-7,16,CSVEEPGTGPSYEQYF
TRBV20-1,TRBJ2-7,15,CSASPGTIGSYEQYF
TRBV28,TRBJ2-7,14,CASSSRDNSYEQYF
TRBV15,TRBJ2-1,16,CATSYHAGGIYNEQFF
TRBV20-1,TRBJ2-1,13,CSAPPRGYNEQFF
TRBV5-5,TRBJ2-3,16,CASSLVGGGGADTQYF
TRBV4-1,TRBJ1-1,14,CASSQVSLGQRAFF
TRBV29-1,TRBJ2-7,19,CSVEGLSQGSTKGDYEQYF
TRBV7-2,TRBJ2-2,16,CASSLQGSANTGELFF
TRBV28,TRBJ2-5,16,CASSSGLAASQETQYF
TRBV27,TRBJ2-1,15,CASSFMAGAYNEQFF
TRBV29-1,TRBJ2-2,14,CSVMGQGPTGELFF
TRBV27,TRBJ2-7,14,CASRGSDMSYEQYF
TRBV7-9,TRBJ2-1,15,CASSLGAGQGSEQFF
TRBV29-1,TRBJ2-2,12,CSVEGSTGELFF
TRBV6-5,TRBJ2-7,15,CASSPGQGPPNEQYF
TRBV6-6,TRBJ1-2,16,CASSESGTGGFYGYTF
TRBV20-1,TRBJ2-5,16,CSARDQNGRDLETRYF
TRBV7-6,TRBJ2-6,20,CASSLGSRDSANSGANVLTF
TRBV12-3/TRBV12-4,TRBJ2-3,13,CASSAGTTDTQYF
TRBV5-1,TRBJ2-7,16,CASSSQQGVPGYEQYF
TRBV7-6,TRBJ2-2,13,CASKTENTGELFF
TRBV29-1,TRBJ2-3,13,CSSFGGLTDTQYF
TRBV9,TRBJ2-1,16,CASSPELAVSYNEQFF
TRBV7-9,TRBJ2-7,14,CASSLGAGAYEQYF
TRBV29-1,TRBJ2-7,14,CSVEGPGRDYEQYF
TRBV12-3/TRBV12-4,TRBJ1-4,13,CASRGGFPEKLFF
TRBV7-8,TRBJ2-7,14,CASSPGPNSYEQYF
TRBV5-5,TRBJ2-1,14,CASSLVAGANEQFF
TRBV21-1,TRBJ1-2,15,CASSPTGVLNYGYTF